The rows below give T cell receptor beta chains drawn from one sample of a study of blood T cells in healthy people across ages. Each CDR3 protein is one row after TCRdb ran MiXCR on the 5' RACE reads. The sample contains some 1.4 million distinct CDR3 sequences, around two fifths of which appear only once. What was sequenced was blood. The receptors were gathered from a young woman in good health. Both conserved end residues are part of each CDR3. Fields, in order: clone size, J gene, D gene, V gene, CDR3 protein, CDR3 DNA. D genes are given only for firm matches. Rows may omit the clone size; those that give it use once, few, many or a size class.

>-|TRBJ2-5|-|TRBV4-1
CASTARGLAVETQYF
TGCGCCAGCACCGCCCGGGGGCTAGCGGTCGAGACCCAGTACTTC
>few|TRBJ1-2|TRBD1|TRBV6-5
CASSPPGTGAHGYTF
TGTGCCAGCAGTCCTCCCGGGACAGGGGCCCATGGCTACACCTTC
>few|TRBJ2-1|TRBD2|TRBV7-2
CASSLVSGGVDEQFF
TGTGCCAGCAGCTTAGTTAGCGGGGGGGTTGATGAGCAGTTCTTC
>-|TRBJ2-1|-|TRBV20-1
CSASRRDTIEDEQFF
TGCAGTGCTAGCCGTCGGGACACGATAGAGGATGAGCAGTTCTTC
>-|TRBJ2-7|TRBD2|TRBV4-1
CASSQGLAVQYF
TGCGCCAGCAGCCAAGGACTAGCTGTGCAGTACTTC
>-|TRBJ1-3|-|TRBV5-5
CASSLGRERNTIYF
TGTGCCAGCAGCTTGGGCAGGGAGCGAAACACCATATATTTT
>few|TRBJ2-5|-|TRBV27
CASSITYQETQYF
TGTGCCAGCAGTATTACGTACCAAGAGACCCAGTACTTC
>-|TRBJ2-1|-|TRBV6-1
CASSEGVQSYNEQFF
TGTGCCAGCAGTGAAGGGGTGCAGTCCTACAATGAGCAGTTCTTC
>-|TRBJ1-5|-|TRBV4-1
CASSQDMGAPHQPQHF
TGCGCCAGCAGCCAAGATATGGGGGCTCCTCATCAGCCCCAGCATTTT
>-|TRBJ1-1|TRBD1|TRBV7-2
CASSPPTGGRTEAFF
TGTGCCAGCAGCCCCCCAACAGGGGGCAGGACTGAAGCTTTCTTT
>few|TRBJ2-1|TRBD2|TRBV10-3
CATGTSAPYNEQFF
TGTGCCACCGGAACTAGCGCCCCCTACAATGAGCAGTTCTTC
>few|TRBJ2-7|-|TRBV12-3/TRBV12-4
CASGGRADSYEQYF
TGTGCCAGCGGGGGGCGGGCGGATTCCTACGAGCAGTACTTC